This is a list of T cell receptor beta chains from one sample in a study of T cell repertoires in cytomegalovirus infection. TCRdb reprocessed the reads with MiXCR, giving one entry per CDR3 protein. The table has around 570,000 distinct CDR3 sequences, around two fifths seen once. For these TCRs, the target antigens are not known. Sequences were derived from cultured PBMCs, sampled from culture after CMV antigen stimulation. These receptors originate from a human donor in good health (CMV status not recorded). Some clones in this sample may be carry-over from other donors' samples. Each CDR3 is given with its conserved first and last residue. The D gene is left open where the match is weak. Rows may omit the clone size; those that give it use once, few, many or a size class.

J	V	size	D	DNA	CDR3
TRBJ1-2	TRBV15	once	.	TGTGCCACCAGCAGAGGGACCGAGGGCTACACCTTC	CATSRGTEGYTF
TRBJ2-7	TRBV6-1	.	TRBD1	TGTGCCAGCAGAGATGAAGGGACAGGGTCCTTCGAGCAGTACTTC	CASRDEGTGSFEQYF
TRBJ1-5	TRBV5-4	.	TRBD1	TGTGCCAGCAGCTTGAGGGGGCAGGATCAGCCCCAGCATTTT	CASSLRGQDQPQHF
TRBJ1-1	TRBV4-1	few	.	TGCGCCAGCACCCGAGGCCCGAACACTGAAGCTTTCTTT	CASTRGPNTEAFF
TRBJ2-3	TRBV7-3	.	.	TGTGCCAGCAGCCCCTCACCCCAGCGGTTCACAGATATGCAGTATTTT	CASSPSPQRFTDMQYF
TRBJ2-3	TRBV12-3/TRBV12-4	.	.	TGTGCCAGCACCTTGGGGGATACGCAGTATTTT	CASTLGDTQYF
TRBJ2-7	TRBV29-1	.	.	TGCAGCGTTGAGCGGGGAGGCCCACACTACGAGCAGTACTTC	CSVERGGPHYEQYF
TRBJ2-3	TRBV5-4	few	TRBD2	TGTGCCGGACAGCGGGGGGGCGAAGATACGCAGTATTTT	CAGQRGGEDTQYF
TRBJ1-4	TRBV29-1	few	.	TGCAGCGTTGATGGGGGATCCAATGAAAAACTGTTTTTT	CSVDGGSNEKLFF
TRBJ2-1	TRBV15	.	.	TGTGCCACCAGCAGAGAATTTGACAGGATCGATGAGCAGTTCTTC	CATSREFDRIDEQFF
TRBJ2-1	TRBV7-6	few	.	TGTGCCAGCAGCTCTCTTGGGCACAATGAGCAGTTCTTC	CASSSLGHNEQFF
TRBJ2-1	TRBV5-1	once	TRBD2	TGCGCCAGCAGCTTCTTAGCGGGGGACAACAATGAGCAGTTCTTC	CASSFLAGDNNEQFF
TRBJ1-3	TRBV7-2	few	.	TGTGCCAGCAGCTTAGAACCTCTGACGGCTACTGGCAACACCATATATTTT	CASSLEPLTATGNTIYF
TRBJ1-5	TRBV7-2	few	.	TGTGCCAGCAGCTTATATGGGACGGATAGCAATCAGCCCCAGCATTTT	CASSLYGTDSNQPQHF
TRBJ2-3	TRBV5-1	.	TRBD2	TGCGCCAGCAGCTGGACTAGCGGGGCGCAGTATTTT	CASSWTSGAQYF
TRBJ1-5	TRBV20-1	few	TRBD1	TGCAGTGCTAGGAGGCCCGGGACAGGGAGCAATCAGCCCCAGCATTTT	CSARRPGTGSNQPQHF
TRBJ1-6	TRBV27	few	TRBD1	TGTGCCAGCAGTCGTCCTATGGGGACAGGGAAGCGGTCACCCCTCCACTTT	CASSRPMGTGKRSPLHF
TRBJ1-6	TRBV4-1	.	.	TGCGCCAGCAGCCAAGGCAGGGGACTACGAACCCTCCACTTT	CASSQGRGLRTLHF
TRBJ2-7	TRBV6-1	few	TRBD1	TGTGCCAGCAGTGCGACAGGGGGCCCCTACGAGCAGTACTTC	CASSATGGPYEQYF
TRBJ1-5	TRBV19	.	.	TGTGCCAGTAGTCTACGTGCAGACAACAATCAGCCCCAGCATTTT	CASSLRADNNQPQHF